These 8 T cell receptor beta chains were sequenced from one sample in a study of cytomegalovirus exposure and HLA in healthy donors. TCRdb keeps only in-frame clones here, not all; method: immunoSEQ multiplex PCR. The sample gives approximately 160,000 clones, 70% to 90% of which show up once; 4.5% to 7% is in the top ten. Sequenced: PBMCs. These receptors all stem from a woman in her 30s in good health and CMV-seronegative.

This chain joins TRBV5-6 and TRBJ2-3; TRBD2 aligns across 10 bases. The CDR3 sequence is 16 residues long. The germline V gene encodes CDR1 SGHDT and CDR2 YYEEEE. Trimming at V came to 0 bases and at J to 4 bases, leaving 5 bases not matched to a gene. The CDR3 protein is CASSLVRTSGADTQYF. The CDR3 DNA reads TGTGCCAGCAGCTTGGTGAGGACTAGCGGTGCAGATACGCAGTATTTT.

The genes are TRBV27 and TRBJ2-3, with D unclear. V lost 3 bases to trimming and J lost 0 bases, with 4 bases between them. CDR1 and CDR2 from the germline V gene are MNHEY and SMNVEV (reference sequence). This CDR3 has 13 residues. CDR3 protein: CASSFGSTDTQYF. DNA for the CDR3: TGTGCCAGCAGTTTCGGTAGCACAGATACGCAGTATTTT.

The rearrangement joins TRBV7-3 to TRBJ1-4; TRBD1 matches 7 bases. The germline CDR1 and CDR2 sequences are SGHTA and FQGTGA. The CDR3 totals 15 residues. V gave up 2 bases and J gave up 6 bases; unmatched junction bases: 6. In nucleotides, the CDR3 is TGTGCCAGCAGCTTAGGTCGCGGGACAGATGAAAAACTGTTTTTT. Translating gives CASSLGRGTDEKLFF.

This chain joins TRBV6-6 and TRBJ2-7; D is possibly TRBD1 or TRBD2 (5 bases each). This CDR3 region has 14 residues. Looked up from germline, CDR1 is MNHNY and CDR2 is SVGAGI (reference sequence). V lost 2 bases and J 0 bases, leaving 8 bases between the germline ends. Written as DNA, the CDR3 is TGTGCCAGCAGTTACGAGGGGAGCTCCTACGAGCAGTACTTC. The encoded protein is CASSYEGSSYEQYF.

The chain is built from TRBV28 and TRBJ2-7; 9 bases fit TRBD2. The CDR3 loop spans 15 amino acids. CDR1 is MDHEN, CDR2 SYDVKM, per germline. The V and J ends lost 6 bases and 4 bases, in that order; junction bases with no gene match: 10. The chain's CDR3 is CASRYSLAGLYEQYF. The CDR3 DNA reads TGTGCCAGCAGATACTCTCTAGCGGGGCTTTACGAGCAGTACTTC. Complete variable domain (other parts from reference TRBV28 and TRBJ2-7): DVKVTQSSRYLVKRTGEKVFLECVQDMDHENMFWYRQDPGLGLRLIYFSYDVKMKEKGDIPEGYSVSREKKERFSLILESASTNQTSMYLCASRYSLAGLYEQYFGPGTRLTVT.

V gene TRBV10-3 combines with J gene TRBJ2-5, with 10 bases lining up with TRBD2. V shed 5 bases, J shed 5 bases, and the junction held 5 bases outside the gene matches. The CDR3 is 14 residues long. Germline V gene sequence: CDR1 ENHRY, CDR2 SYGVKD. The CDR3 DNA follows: TGTGCCATCAGTCGGCTAGCGGGGGTGGAGACCCAGTACTTC. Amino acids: CAISRLAGVETQYF.

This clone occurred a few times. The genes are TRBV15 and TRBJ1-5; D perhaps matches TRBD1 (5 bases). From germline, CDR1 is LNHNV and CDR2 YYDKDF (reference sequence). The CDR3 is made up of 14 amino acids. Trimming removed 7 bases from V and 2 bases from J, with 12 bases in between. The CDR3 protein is CATNWGGRNQPQHF. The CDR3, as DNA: TGTGCCACCAATTGGGGGGGACGCAATCAGCCCCAGCATTTT.

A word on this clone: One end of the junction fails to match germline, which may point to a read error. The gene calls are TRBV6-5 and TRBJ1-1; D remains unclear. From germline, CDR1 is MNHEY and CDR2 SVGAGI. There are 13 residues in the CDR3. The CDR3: CASRTQPNSEAFF. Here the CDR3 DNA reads TGTGCCAGCAGAACACAGCCGAACTCTGAAGCTTTCTTT.